This T cell receptor (beta chain) was observed in a study of metastatic and nonmetastatic thyroid tumors. Many counts were recorded for this clone. Ahead of thyroid surgery, no patient had received treatment of any kind. This CDR3 contains 14 residues. CDR1 PRHDT and CDR2 FYEKMQ come from the germline V gene (reference sequence). The V end lost 6 bases, the J end lost 6 bases, and 17 bases lay between the germline ends. In the authors' workflow: Variation in CDR3 across clinicopathological groups served as the basis for constructing a distant-metastasis classifier in papillary thyroid cancer. TCRdb recomputed clones from the PCR reads via MiXCR. TCRdb assigned the V and J calls; the authors' analysis was not used. This sample has fewer than 55,000 clones, with roughly 15% found just once.

The TCR was taken from a female donor with papillary thyroid cancer or a benign thyroid nodule (not recorded which). Some clones in this sample may be carry-over from other donors' samples. The chain recombines TRBV13 with TRBJ1-1, with TRBD1 as a possible D gene (5 bases). Sequenced: blood. The CDR3 loop reads CASSFPAGGSEAFF. CDR3 DNA: TGTGCCAGCAGTTTCCCCGCGGGGGGGTCTGAAGCTTTCTTT. The full variable domain, in which reference TRBV13 and TRBJ1-1 provide the parts outside the CDR3, is AAGVIQSPRHLIKEKRETATLKCYPIPRHDTVYWYQQGPGQDPQFLISFYEKMQSDKGSIPDRFSAQQFSDYHSELNMSSLELGDSALYFCASSFPAGGSEAFFGQGTRLTVV.